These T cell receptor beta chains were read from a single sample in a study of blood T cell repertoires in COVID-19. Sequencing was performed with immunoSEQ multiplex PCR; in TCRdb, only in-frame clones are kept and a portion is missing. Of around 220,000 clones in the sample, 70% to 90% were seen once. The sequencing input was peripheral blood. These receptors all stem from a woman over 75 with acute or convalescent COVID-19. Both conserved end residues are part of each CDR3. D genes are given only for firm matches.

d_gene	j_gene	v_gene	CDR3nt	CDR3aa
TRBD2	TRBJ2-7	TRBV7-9	TGTGCCAGCAGCTTAGGGGGAGGGGTCTACGAGCAGTACTTC	CASSLGGGVYEQYF
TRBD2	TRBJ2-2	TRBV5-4	TGTGCCAGCAGCTTAAATAGGTTCGGGGGGACCGGGGAGCTGTTTTTT	CASSLNRFGGTGELFF
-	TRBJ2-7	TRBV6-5	TGTGCCAGCACCGAGCGGCCTAGGAGCTCCTACGAGCAGTACTTC	CASTERPRSSYEQYF
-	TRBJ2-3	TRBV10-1	TGCGCCACCGGGGGCACAGATACGCAGTATTTT	CATGGTDTQYF
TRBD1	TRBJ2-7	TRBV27	TGTGCCAGCAGTTTAAGTCTCGGGACAGGGTACTACGAGCAGTACTTC	CASSLSLGTGYYEQYF
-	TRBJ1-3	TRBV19	TGTGCCATCCAGGGTACTGGAAACACCATATATTTT	CAIQGTGNTIYF
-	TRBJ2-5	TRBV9	TGTGCCAGCAGCGTGAGAACAGGGATAGGCGAGACCCAGTACTTC	CASSVRTGIGETQYF
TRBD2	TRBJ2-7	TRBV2	TGTGCCAGCATGTTAAGACTAGCGGTTTACGAGCAGTACTTC	CASMLRLAVYEQYF
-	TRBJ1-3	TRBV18	TGTGCCAGCTCACCACCAGGGACACCTGGAAACACCATATATTTT	CASSPPGTPGNTIYF
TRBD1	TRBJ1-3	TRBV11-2	TGTGCCAGCAGCCAGGACAGGGTTCGCTCTGGAAACACCATATATTTT	CASSQDRVRSGNTIYF
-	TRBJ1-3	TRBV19	TGTGCCAGTGAACCGGACAGAACTGGAAACACCATATATTTT	CASEPDRTGNTIYF
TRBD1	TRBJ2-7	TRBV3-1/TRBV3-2	TGTGCCAGCAGCCAAGACAGGGGGCCCTACGAGCAGTACTTC	CASSQDRGPYEQYF
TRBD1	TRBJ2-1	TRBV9	TGTGCCAGCAGCGTAGCGGGACAGGGGGGCAATGAGCAGTTCTTC	CASSVAGQGGNEQFF
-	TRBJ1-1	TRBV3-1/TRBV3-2	TGTGCCAGCAGCCAATCAGGATTTGCAGGGAACACTGAAGCTTTCTTT	CASSQSGFAGNTEAFF
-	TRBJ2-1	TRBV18	TGTGCCAGCTCACCGCGAACCGGGGAGCCGTTCTTC	CASSPRTGEPFF
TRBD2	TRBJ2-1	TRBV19	TGTGCCAGTAGTACCCAGCGGGGGGAGCAGTTCTTC	CASSTQRGEQFF
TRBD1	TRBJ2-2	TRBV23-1	TGCGCCAGCAGTCAATCGAGCCGGGGACAGGGTGACACCGGGGAGCTGTTTTTT	CASSQSSRGQGDTGELFF